This TCR beta chain is from a study of a mutant IDH1 vaccine in newly diagnosed glioma. Study outcomes and limitations: Changes to the top peripheral T cell clonotypes appeared unrelated to pseudoprogression.

Profiling relied on immunoSEQ multiplex PCR, and the TCRdb table lists in-frame clones only, not all of them. The data hold 75,000 to 100,000 clones, with about four fifths observed a single time. The time point is: baseline, week 1 (first vaccination visit). Treatment indicated: pre-vaccination baseline after standard-of-care therapy. Of note for this clone: The antigen is undetermined.

CDR1 is SEHNR, CDR2 FQNEAQ, per germline (reference sequence). The V gene end was trimmed by 2 bases and the J gene end by 5 bases; junction bases not matched to a gene: 16. This CDR3 comprises 18 residues. J is TRBJ2-5 and V is TRBV7-9, with 8 bases that match TRBD1. This sample comprised PBMCs, obtained from a glioma patient treated with radiotherapy, temozolomide or both. The sequence was obtained from a man aged 35 to 55 with glioma. Some clones in this sample may be carry-over from other donors' samples. DNA of the CDR3: TGTGCCAGCAGCTTAAGTTTCGGACAGGGTATCGTTTCGGAGACCCAGTACTTC. It specifies CASSLSFGQGIVSETQYF.